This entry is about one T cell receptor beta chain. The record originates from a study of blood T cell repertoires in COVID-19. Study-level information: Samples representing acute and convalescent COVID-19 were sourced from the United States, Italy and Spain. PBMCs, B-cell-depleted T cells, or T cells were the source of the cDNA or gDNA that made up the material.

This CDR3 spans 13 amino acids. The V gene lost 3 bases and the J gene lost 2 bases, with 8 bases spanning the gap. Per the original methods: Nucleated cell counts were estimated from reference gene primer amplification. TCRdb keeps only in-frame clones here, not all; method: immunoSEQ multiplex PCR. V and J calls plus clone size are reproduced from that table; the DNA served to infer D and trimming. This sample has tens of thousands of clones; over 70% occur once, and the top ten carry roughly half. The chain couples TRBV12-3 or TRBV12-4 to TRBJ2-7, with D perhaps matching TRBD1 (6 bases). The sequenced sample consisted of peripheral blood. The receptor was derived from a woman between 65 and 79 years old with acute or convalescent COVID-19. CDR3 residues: CASSFSGAYEQYF. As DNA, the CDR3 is TGTGCCAGCAGTTTCTCAGGGGCCTACGAGCAGTACTTC.